This note documents a single T cell receptor (beta chain) sequence. The RNA, roughly 0.45 to 1 ug, was put through reverse transcription using random hexamers. Multiplex immunoSEQ PCR targeted 54 Vbeta and 13 Jbeta TCR beta segments. TCRdb used MiXCR to reprocess the immunoSEQ multiplex PCR reads, holding one entry per CDR3 protein. The sample yields about 200,000 distinct CDR3 sequences, roughly 95% seen once. The data were obtained in a study of CD8 T cells in Susac syndrome. V gave up 1 base and J gave up 4 bases; unmatched junction bases: 5. Per the germline V gene, CDR1 is LGHNA and CDR2 is YSLEER. CDR3 length: 17 amino acids. High-throughput TCR beta sequencing covered peripheral CD8+ and CD4+ T cells.

This receptor was taken from a human donor in good health. The genes are TRBV4-3 and TRBJ2-1, with 12 bases identical to TRBD2. The specimen sequenced was CD4+ T cells from PBMCs. CDR3 sequence reads: CASSQGQLAGGYNEQFF. The CDR3 region has the DNA TGCGCCAGCAGCCAAGGCCAACTAGCGGGGGGTTACAATGAGCAGTTCTTC.